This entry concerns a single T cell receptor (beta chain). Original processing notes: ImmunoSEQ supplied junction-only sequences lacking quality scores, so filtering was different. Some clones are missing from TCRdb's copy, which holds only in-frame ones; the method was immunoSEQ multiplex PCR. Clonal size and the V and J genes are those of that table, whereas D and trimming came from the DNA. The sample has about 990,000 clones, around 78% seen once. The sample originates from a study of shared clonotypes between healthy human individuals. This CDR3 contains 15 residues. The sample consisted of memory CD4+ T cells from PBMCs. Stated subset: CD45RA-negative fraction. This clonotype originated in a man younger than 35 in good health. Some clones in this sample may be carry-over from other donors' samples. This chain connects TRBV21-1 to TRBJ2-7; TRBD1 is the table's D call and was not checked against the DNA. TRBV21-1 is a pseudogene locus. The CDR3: CASLPRTGWFHEQYF. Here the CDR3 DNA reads TGTGCCAGCCTCCCCCGGACAGGGTGGTTCCACGAGCAGTACTTC.